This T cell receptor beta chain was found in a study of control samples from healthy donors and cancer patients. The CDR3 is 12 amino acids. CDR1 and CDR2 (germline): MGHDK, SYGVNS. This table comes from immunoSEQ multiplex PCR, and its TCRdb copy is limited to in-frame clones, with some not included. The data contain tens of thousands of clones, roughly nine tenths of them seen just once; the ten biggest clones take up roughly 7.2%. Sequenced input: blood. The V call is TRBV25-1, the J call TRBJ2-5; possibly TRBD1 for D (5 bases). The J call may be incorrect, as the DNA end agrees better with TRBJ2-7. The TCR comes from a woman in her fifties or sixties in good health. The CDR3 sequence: CASRGAPYEQYF. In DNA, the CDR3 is TGTGCCAGCAGAGGGGCCCCCTACGAGCAGTACTTC.